The 16 T cell receptor beta chains below come from one sample, sequenced in a study of blood T cell repertoires in COVID-19. The data were produced by immunoSEQ multiplex PCR, yet TCRdb's version contains in-frame clones alone and is incomplete. The sample includes about 58,000 clones, approximately 90% of them seen just once. The sample comprised peripheral blood. The origin of the receptors is a woman aged 55-69 years with active COVID-19.

The chain recombines TRBV6-5 with TRBJ1-2; 9 positions match TRBD1. The CDR3 consists of 13 residues. J lost 4 bases, V lost 4 bases, and 1 base had no gene match. CDR1 and CDR2 from the germline V gene are MNHEY and SVGAGI. In DNA form, the CDR3 reads TGTGCCAGCAGTTTACAGGGGGCCTATGGCTACACCTTC. It codes for CASSLQGAYGYTF.

The CDR3 DNA follows: TGTGCCAGCAGCCCGGATCAGGCGGGGACCCAGTACTTC. Encoded protein: CASSPDQAGTQYF. The gene calls are TRBV3-1 (or the pseudogene TRBV3-2) and TRBJ2-5, with a possible D match to TRBD2 (5 bases). The germline CDR1 and CDR2 sequences are LGHDT and YNNKEL (reference sequence). CDR3 length: 13 residues. V lost 4 bases and J lost 7, with 13 bases in between.

This chain uses TRBV5-1 with TRBJ1-2; 8 nucleotides agree with TRBD1. This CDR3 spans 16 amino acids. CDR1 and CDR2 from the germline V gene are SGHRS and YFSETQ. J gave up 4 bases and V 0 bases, and 8 bases lay outside the gene matches. This CDR3 reads CASSLAGQGAFYGYTF. DNA for the CDR3: TGCGCCAGCAGCTTGGCTGGGCAGGGGGCCTTCTATGGCTACACCTTC.

The genes are TRBV4-1 and TRBJ1-6; 7 bases are shared with TRBD1. V dropped 0 bases and J dropped 7; count of bases not matched to a gene: 9. From germline, CDR1 is MGHRA and CDR2 YSYEKL. The CDR3 has 17 amino acids. Here the CDR3 reads CASSQDRPGGYNSPLHF. The CDR3 DNA sequence: TGCGCCAGCAGCCAAGATAGGCCAGGGGGTTACAATTCACCCCTCCACTTT.

This chain uses TRBV19 with TRBJ2-2, with 7 bases fitting TRBD1. With 3 bases clipped from V and 0 bases from J, the junction kept 4 bases outside the gene matches. This CDR3 is 16 amino acids long. CDR1 and CDR2 (germline): LNHDA, SQIVND (reference sequence). In DNA, the CDR3 is TGTGCCAGTAGTATGAGAGGGGGCCCGAACACCGGGGAGCTGTTTTTT. Its protein is CASSMRGGPNTGELFF.

The genes are TRBV19 and TRBJ1-1; maybe TRBD1 (6 bases). This CDR3 comprises 14 residues. V was trimmed by 3 bases and J by 7 bases, leaving 15 bases between them. In germline, CDR1 is LNHDA, CDR2 SQIVND (reference sequence). CDR3 in amino acids: CASSIPQGSSEAFF. The CDR3 nucleotides are TGTGCCAGTAGTATCCCACAGGGAAGTAGTGAAGCTTTCTTT.

The chain employs TRBV15 and TRBJ2-1, with D possibly matching TRBD1 (5 bases). Trimming removed 8 bases from V and 7 bases from J, with 18 bases in between. The CDR3 loop spans 14 amino acids. Looked up from germline, CDR1 is LNHNV and CDR2 is YYDKDF (reference sequence). The DNA of the CDR3 is TGTGCCACCGCGGTTGGGGCAGGGCGAAATGAGCAGTTCTTC. Encoded protein: CATAVGAGRNEQFF.

The chain carries TRBV27 and TRBJ2-3; tentatively, D is TRBD2 (5 bases). The CDR3 is 15 amino acids. Germline V CDR1 and CDR2: MNHEY, SMNVEV (reference sequence). Trimming removed 4 bases at V and 2 bases at J, with 13 bases between. CDR3 in amino acids: CASSSLDSYTDTQYF. CDR3 nucleotide sequence: TGTGCCAGCAGTTCCTTGGACTCCTACACAGATACGCAGTATTTT.

This chain joins TRBV19 and TRBJ2-4; 9 bases are shared with TRBD1. V shed 1 base and J 7 bases; nucleotides not matched to a gene: 8. Germline CDR1 is LNHDA and CDR2 is SQIVND (reference sequence). The CDR3 length is 16 residues. CDR3 bases: TGTGCCAGTAGTATAGGCGGGGACGGGACAGGGAACATTCAGTACTTC. This encodes CASSIGGDGTGNIQYF.

V usage is TRBV9 and J usage is TRBJ1-6; unclear D gene. The CDR3 has 13 residues. V was shortened by 0 bases and J by 10 bases, with 8 bases between the two germline ends. Germline values: CDR1 SGDLS, CDR2 YYNGEE. Here the CDR3 reads CASSVAVRSPLHF. CDR3 DNA sequence: TGTGCCAGCAGCGTAGCGGTCAGGTCACCCCTCCACTTT. Looking up the rest from reference TRBV9 and TRBJ1-6 gives the full variable domain: DSGVTQTPKHLITATGQRVTLRCSPRSGDLSVYWYQQSLDQGLQFLIQYYNGEERAKGNILERFSAQQFPDLHSELNLSSLELGDSALYFCASSVAVRSPLHFGNGTRLTVT.

The J gene is TRBJ1-1, the V gene TRBV29-1; TRBD1 agrees at 9 bases. This CDR3 spans 14 amino acids. Germline CDR1 SQVTM, CDR2 ANQGSEA. J was trimmed by 5 bases and V by 6 bases; bases with no gene match: 10. The CDR3 DNA reads as TGCAGCGTGGACCACAGGGGGCTAGGGACTGAAGCTTTCTTT. Residues: CSVDHRGLGTEAFF.

The chain employs TRBV4-2 and TRBJ1-5; D is perhaps TRBD1 (6 bases). V was trimmed by 4 bases and J by 6 bases, leaving 10 bases between them. There are 13 residues in the CDR3. Germline V gene lookup returns CDR1 LGHNA and CDR2 YNFKEQ. CDR3 sequence (DNA): TGTGCCAGCAGCCTCACCAGGGGTCAGCCCCAGCATTTT. Translating it yields CASSLTRGQPQHF.

The chain is built from TRBV18 and TRBJ2-3; tentatively, D is TRBD2 (5 bases). Germline V gene lookup returns CDR1 KGHSH and CDR2 LQKENI. CDR3 length: 14 residues. V dropped 2 bases and J dropped 2 bases, with 8 bases sitting between them. The CDR3 sequence: CASSPFRDTDTQYF. The CDR3 bases are TGTGCCAGCTCACCATTCCGGGACACAGATACGCAGTATTTT.

This clone was observed a few times. The CDR3 bases are TGTGCCAGCAGTCTTCAGTTCTTC. Translating gives CASSLQFF. The genes are TRBV7-9 and TRBJ2-1, with D uncertain. The CDR3 runs to 8 residues. Germline V gives CDR1 SEHNR, CDR2 FQNEAQ (reference sequence). Deletions cut 6 bases from V and 13 bases from J, with 4 bases between.

The chain combines TRBV5-8 with TRBJ1-5; no firm D call. V was pared by 4 bases and J by 1 base, with 18 bases between. CDR1 is SGHTS and CDR2 is YDEGEE in the germline V gene. This CDR3 spans 17 amino acids. This CDR3 is CASSLDLQGLSNQPQHF. Here the CDR3 DNA reads TGTGCCAGCAGCCTTGACTTACAAGGTTTGAGCAATCAGCCCCAGCATTTT.

This chain uses TRBV12-3 or TRBV12-4 with TRBJ2-1; 7 nucleotides agree with TRBD2. Trimming at V came to 5 bases and at J to 12 bases, leaving 10 bases not matched to a gene. The CDR3 is 13 residues long. The CDR3 sequence is CASSPGLAVTQFF. CDR3 bases: TGTGCCAGCAGTCCCGGCCTAGCGGTCACGCAGTTCTTC.